The T cell receptor beta chain under discussion was sequenced for a study of T-cell memory formation after mild COVID-19. Study-level information: There were largely donor-specific TCR clusters. Whole-study results and caveats: Clones which contracted sat mainly in CM and EM if CD4+, and in EMRA if CD8+. Contracting clones from day 15 to 85 showed balanced CD4/CD8; later expanders favored CD4+.

This clonotype has more than one count but fewer than ten. Its antigen is still unknown. TCR alpha and TCR beta cDNA libraries carrying sample barcodes and UMIs came from 5'RACE with constant-segment primers. TCRdb independently ran MiXCR on the 5' RACE reads; one entry per CDR3 protein. The table records about 390,000 distinct CDR3 sequences, 16% of them present only once. Trimming at V came to 4 bases and at J to 3 bases, leaving 11 bases not matched to a gene. This CDR3 comprises 16 residues. Germline CDR1 is SGHDT and CDR2 is YYEEEE. The sample taken for sequencing was PBMCs or a T cell subset sorted from them (not recorded which). This sequence joins TRBV5-6 and TRBJ1-1; 8 nucleotides line up with TRBD1. The receptor was isolated from a man between 18 and 35 years old who had mild COVID-19 (a few samples of this study predate the infection). Cell type and time point are not known. This CDR3 reads CASSKTPDRDYTEAFF. As DNA, the CDR3 is TGTGCCAGCAGCAAAACCCCGGACAGGGACTACACTGAAGCTTTCTTT. The entire variable domain, with the rest obtained from reference TRBV5-6 and TRBJ1-1, is as follows: DAGVTQSPTHLIKTRGQQVTLRCSPKSGHDTVSWYQQALGQGPQFIFQYYEEEERQRGNFPDRFSGHQFPNYSSELNVNALLLGDSALYLCASSKTPDRDYTEAFFGQGTRLTVV.